A selection of T cell receptor beta chains follows, all from one sample in a study of T cell responses to AZD1222 COVID-19 vaccine. Clones were sequenced by immunoSEQ multiplex PCR, and TCRdb holds only the in-frame ones, with some missing. The sample yields about 120,000 clones, roughly 88% seen once. Here the sequenced sample was peripheral blood, taken on day 0 of AZD1222 vaccination. The receptors were gathered from an adult in good health. The CDR3 runs from the conserved cysteine through the conserved F or W. D genes are given only for firm matches. Only part of the rows carry a size: once, few, many, or a class if the clone is expanded.

D: NA
J: TRBJ1-1
V: TRBV4-2
size: once
DNA: TGTGCCAGCAGCCAAGTAGGGGTTGACACTGAAGCTTTCTTT
CDR3: CASSQVGVDTEAFF

D: TRBD2
J: TRBJ2-3
V: TRBV7-9
size: NA
DNA: TGTGCCAGCAGCCATCCGGGACTAGCGCCCACAGATACGCAGTATTTT
CDR3: CASSHPGLAPTDTQYF

D: TRBD1
J: TRBJ1-5
V: TRBV24-1
size: NA
DNA: TGTGCCACCAGTGAAGCTGGGACAGGGGGCTACTATAGCAATCAGCCCCAGCATTTT
CDR3: CATSEAGTGGYYSNQPQHF

D: TRBD1
J: TRBJ2-7
V: TRBV5-4
size: NA
DNA: TGTGCCAGCAGCTCGGAACAGGGGGTCTCCTACGAGCAGTACTTC
CDR3: CASSSEQGVSYEQYF

D: NA
J: TRBJ1-5
V: TRBV3-1/TRBV3-2
size: NA
DNA: TGTGCCAGCAGCCAAGGGCAGAGCAATCAGCCCCAGCATTTT
CDR3: CASSQGQSNQPQHF

D: TRBD2
J: TRBJ2-1
V: TRBV4-3
size: NA
DNA: TGCGCCAGCAGCCAAGATTTGGTAGCGGGCCCTGGGAATGAGCAGTTCTTC
CDR3: CASSQDLVAGPGNEQFF

D: TRBD1
J: TRBJ1-1
V: TRBV30
size: NA
DNA: TGTGCCTGGAACCAGGGGGCGTCCACTGAAGCTTTCTTT
CDR3: CAWNQGASTEAFF

D: TRBD2
J: TRBJ2-7
V: TRBV7-3
size: NA
DNA: TGTGCCAGCAACTTAAGGACTAGCTCCGAGCAGTACTTC
CDR3: CASNLRTSSEQYF

D: NA
J: TRBJ2-1
V: TRBV4-3
size: NA
DNA: TGCGCCAGCAGCCCGGCGGGCAATGAGCAGTTCTTC
CDR3: CASSPAGNEQFF

D: NA
J: TRBJ1-1
V: TRBV4-1
size: NA
DNA: TGCGCCAGCAGCCCAGGGTCAAGGAGGGCACGCACTGAAGCTTTCTTT
CDR3: CASSPGSRRARTEAFF

D: NA
J: TRBJ1-6
V: TRBV27
size: NA
DNA: TGTGCCAGCACATGGACGAGCCCCTATAATTCACCCCTCCACTTT
CDR3: CASTWTSPYNSPLHF

D: NA
J: TRBJ1-5
V: TRBV28
size: NA
DNA: TGTGCCAGCACCGGGTTGGGGTATAGCAATCAGCCCCAGCATTTT
CDR3: CASTGLGYSNQPQHF

D: TRBD1
J: TRBJ2-7
V: TRBV7-3
size: NA
DNA: TGTGCCAGCAGCGCACAGGGGGCTGTGAGCAACGAGCAGTACTTC
CDR3: CASSAQGAVSNEQYF

D: TRBD1
J: TRBJ2-7
V: TRBV6-2/TRBV6-3
size: NA
DNA: TGTGCCAGCAGTCGGACAGGGCCGTACGAGCAGTACTTC
CDR3: CASSRTGPYEQYF

D: NA
J: TRBJ2-1
V: TRBV2
size: NA
DNA: TGTGCCAGCATCCCCACGCAAACCTACAATGAGCAGTTCTTC
CDR3: CASIPTQTYNEQFF

D: NA
J: TRBJ2-7
V: TRBV7-2
size: NA
DNA: TGTGCCAGCAGCTTAGAGCCATACGAGCAGTACTTC
CDR3: CASSLEPYEQYF

D: NA
J: TRBJ2-1
V: TRBV2
size: NA
DNA: TGTGCCAGCAGTACAGCCCGGAGTGAGCAGTTCTTC
CDR3: CASSTARSEQFF

D: NA
J: TRBJ2-7
V: TRBV6-5
size: NA
DNA: TGTGCCAGCAGGAACGGACAGCTCTACGAGCAGTACTTC
CDR3: CASRNGQLYEQYF

D: TRBD1
J: TRBJ1-5
V: TRBV25-1
size: NA
DNA: TGTGCCAGCAGTGAATCTAGGACAGGGGGCTGTCAGCCCCAGCATTTT
CDR3: CASSESRTGGCQPQHF

D: TRBD1
J: TRBJ2-7
V: TRBV9
size: NA
DNA: TGTGCCAGCAGCGTAGGACAGGGTAGGTACGAGCAGTACTTC
CDR3: CASSVGQGRYEQYF

D: NA
J: TRBJ1-1
V: TRBV20-1
size: NA
DNA: TGCAGTGCTAAGGGGGAGCTTGGTGCTTTCTTT
CDR3: CSAKGELGAFF

D: TRBD2
J: TRBJ2-3
V: TRBV2
size: NA
DNA: TGTGCCAGCAGTGAGGGACTAGGTAGCACAGATACGCAGTATTTT
CDR3: CASSEGLGSTDTQYF

D: NA
J: TRBJ2-3
V: TRBV20-1
size: NA
DNA: TGCAGTTGGAGGGGCACAGATACGCAGTATTTT
CDR3: CSWRGTDTQYF

D: NA
J: TRBJ1-5
V: TRBV2
size: once
DNA: TGTGCCAGCAGTGACAGGGAACGGGCCCAGCATTTT
CDR3: CASSDRERAQHF

D: NA
J: TRBJ1-3
V: TRBV5-1
size: once
DNA: TGCGCCAGCAGCCCAGGGGAAATTTCTGGAAACACCATATATTTT
CDR3: CASSPGEISGNTIYF